The 10 T cell receptor beta chains below all came from one sample that was sequenced in a study of T cell responses to AZD1222 COVID-19 vaccine. Sequenced by immunoSEQ multiplex PCR; TCRdb stores in-frame clones only, minus some. The table has about 150,000 clones, 90% seen once. The material sequenced was peripheral blood, taken on day 0 of AZD1222 vaccination. All receptors come from an adult in good health.

This clone appeared once. This chain joins TRBV5-1 and TRBJ2-5, with D possibly matching TRBD1 (5 bases). Germline-derived CDR1 and CDR2 are SGHRS and YFSETQ. V lost 5 bases to trimming and J lost 6 bases, with 20 bases between them. The CDR3 is 15 amino acids. CDR3 DNA sequence: TGCGCCAGCAGATCCGACAGCAGAAAGGGAAAGACCCAGTACTTC. Its translation is CASRSDSRKGKTQYF.

This chain joins TRBV5-1 and TRBJ1-3, with D tentatively TRBD1 (5 bases). Germline CDR1 is SGHRS and CDR2 is YFSETQ. V shed 3 bases and J shed 0 bases, with 13 bases lying between them. This CDR3 contains 16 residues. The chain's CDR3 is CASSSIDSSSGNTIYF. Written as DNA, the CDR3 is TGCGCCAGCAGCTCAATTGACAGTAGCTCTGGAAACACCATATATTTT.

The chain has TRBV4-3 and TRBJ1-4; 8 bases map to TRBD1. Germline CDR1 LGHNA, CDR2 YSLEER. The CDR3 loop spans 15 amino acids. V lost 4 bases, J lost 3 bases, and 4 bases stayed unmatched. The CDR3 region has the DNA TGCGCCAGCAGCCCCCGGGACAGGCCTAATGAAAAACTGTTTTTT. It specifies CASSPRDRPNEKLFF.

CDR3 protein: CASSLPGDTNQPQHF. DNA of the CDR3: TGTGCCAGCAGTTTGCCAGGGGATACGAATCAGCCCCAGCATTTT. The genes are TRBV28 and TRBJ1-5; possible D gene TRBD1, 6 bases. The CDR3 is made up of 15 amino acids. CDR1 is MDHEN, CDR2 SYDVKM, per germline. Between the trimmed V and J ends, which lost 3 bases and 4 bases, there was a span of 13 bases. Drawing the rest from reference TRBV28 and TRBJ1-5, the complete variable domain is DVKVTQSSRYLVKRTGEKVFLECVQDMDHENMFWYRQDPGLGLRLIYFSYDVKMKEKGDIPEGYSVSREKKERFSLILESASTNQTSMYLCASSLPGDTNQPQHFGDGTRLSIL.

This sequence joins TRBV9 and TRBJ2-3; no firm D call. The V gene lost 3 bases and the J gene lost 6 bases, with 11 bases spanning the gap. Per the germline V gene, CDR1 is SGDLS and CDR2 is YYNGEE. The CDR3 contains 13 residues. CDR3 in amino acids: CASSALNMDTQYF. In DNA form, the CDR3 reads TGTGCCAGCAGCGCACTTAATATGGATACGCAGTATTTT.

The chain is built from TRBV27 and TRBJ1-5, with 9 bases matching TRBD1. Germline V lookup: CDR1 MNHEY, CDR2 SMNVEV (reference sequence). This CDR3 region has 14 residues. V trimming: 5 bases; J trimming: 4 bases; junction bases outside the gene matches: 3. The CDR3, as DNA: TGTGCCAGCAGTGTCGGGACAGGGAATCAGCCCCAGCATTTT. It codes for CASSVGTGNQPQHF.

The V gene is TRBV28, the J gene TRBJ2-2; tentatively, D is TRBD1 (6 bases). The CDR3 runs to 15 residues. Trimming left V 0 bases short and J 3 bases short, with 8 bases between. The germline gives CDR1 MDHEN, CDR2 SYDVKM. The CDR3 coding sequence is TGTGCCAGCAGTTTATGGGGGGCGGACACCGGGGAGCTGTTTTTT. Amino acid sequence: CASSLWGADTGELFF.

The J gene is TRBJ2-7, the V gene TRBV4-3; a possible D gene is TRBD1 (5 bases). Per germline, CDR1 LGHNA and CDR2 YSLEER. V was clipped by 4 bases and J by 4 bases, with 17 bases between them. This CDR3 is built from 15 residues. The CDR3 protein is CASSPGRAGRYEQYF. Written as DNA, the CDR3 is TGCGCCAGCAGCCCTGGCCGGGCAGGGCGGTACGAGCAGTACTTC.

This sequence joins TRBV6-5 and TRBJ1-1; tentatively, D is TRBD1 (5 bases). Trimming stripped 2 bases from V and 4 bases from J, with 14 bases between. Germline V gene lookup returns CDR1 MNHEY and CDR2 SVGAGI. The CDR3 is 15 residues long. CDR3 sequence reads: CASSYVGGFATEAFF. The DNA for the CDR3 is TGTGCCAGCAGTTACGTTGGGGGTTTTGCCACTGAAGCTTTCTTT.

V gene TRBV18 combines with J gene TRBJ1-1; 8 bases map to TRBD1. The CDR3 totals 15 residues. Germline CDR1 KGHSH, CDR2 LQKENI. V lost 4 bases and J lost 4; bases outside the gene matches: 8. For the CDR3, the DNA is TGTGCCAGCTCACTAAGTCCAGGGGGCTTCACTGAAGCTTTCTTT. Translated: CASSLSPGGFTEAFF.